These T cell receptor beta chains were read from a single sample in a study of cytomegalovirus exposure and HLA in healthy donors. This table comes from immunoSEQ multiplex PCR, and its TCRdb copy is limited to in-frame clones, with some not included. The top ten hold 1.5% to 2% of the sample, which has some 60,000 clones, about 80% seen once. The sequencing input was PBMCs. The receptors were sampled from a man aged 35-49 years in good health and CMV-seronegative. CDR3s include the opening cysteine and the closing phenylalanine or tryptophan.

>TRBJ1-1|TRBV19
CASSQGRGEAFF
>TRBJ1-1|TRBV18
CASSGQGVYTEAFF
>TRBJ1-1|TRBV19
CATSSRVQGPEAFF
>TRBJ1-1|TRBV30
CAWSVKTGGWTEAFF
>TRBJ1-2|TRBV29-1
CSVAGSRGGYTF
>TRBJ1-5|TRBV15
CATSRDGPNQPQHF
>TRBJ2-2|TRBV7-2
CASRTDRVPGELFF
>TRBJ1-3|TRBV2
CASRYGTGAGNTIYF
>TRBJ1-5|TRBV2
CASSLDRGQPQHF
>TRBJ1-2|TRBV19
CASSTDTPNYGYTF
>TRBJ2-5|TRBV5-4
CASSLGGVGETQYF
>TRBJ2-5|TRBV6-1
CASSVSSGGQGTQYF
>TRBJ2-3|TRBV30
CALSRADTQYF
>TRBJ2-1|TRBV11-2
CASSALGQGVRNEQFF
>TRBJ2-3|TRBV4-3
CASSQDHSTVADTQYF
>TRBJ2-2|TRBV11-3
CASSPSGRGTGELFF
>TRBJ2-3|TRBV6-5
CASSTTGDTQYF
>TRBJ2-3|TRBV14
CASSRLAGGSTDTQYF
>TRBJ2-2|TRBV10-1
CASSDSPRTGGAYTGELFF
>TRBJ2-7|TRBV5-1
CASSLAMGGAAEQYF
>TRBJ1-1|TRBV5-4
CASSQLGQGMNTEAFF
>TRBJ2-5|TRBV30
CAWAGQPEETQYF
>TRBJ1-2|TRBV5-5
CASTSSRSFYGYTF
>TRBJ2-1|TRBV7-2
CASSLRGGAYNEQFF
>TRBJ1-1|TRBV7-2
CASTQGGRGGGTEAFF
>TRBJ1-5|TRBV7-6
CASSPRPDGLGPQHF
>TRBJ2-1|TRBV30
CAWSRVSMGGMSYNEQFF
>TRBJ2-5|TRBV7-9
CASSATGRAVRLETQYF
>TRBJ2-3|TRBV4-3
CASSQDLLVRADEADTQYF
>TRBJ1-2|TRBV5-1
CASSLEGAGYGYTF
>TRBJ1-4|TRBV5-4
CASSAQGSEKLFF
>TRBJ1-1|TRBV5-1
CASSFYNRMNTEAFF
>TRBJ1-2|TRBV7-2
CASSLLSGARPNYGYTF
>TRBJ2-2|TRBV19
CATRDGNTGELFF
>TRBJ1-2|TRBV5-4
CASSLQFTGPLYGYTF
>TRBJ2-2|TRBV27
CASSLLGRDLNRELFF